Here is one T cell receptor (beta chain) with its context. This clonotype was observed at least ten times. Its cognate antigen has yet to be identified. The sample holds no much larger clone one base away, and base qualities are not on file. The treatment or condition label here, explained by the study, means: in vitro stimulation with specific CMV peptide epitopes to enrich CMV-specific T cells. The run used an Illumina HiSeq 1500. The public reads were reanalyzed by TCRdb: fastp trimming at Q25, MiXCR alignment, in-frame beta chains only. Duplicate CDR3 protein sequences are folded into a single record with the most common DNA and genes. The sample contains 300,000 to 400,000 distinct CDR3 sequences, 25% to 30% of them found a single time. The leading ten clones occupy 20% of the sample. This entry belongs to a study of T cell repertoires in cytomegalovirus infection (dated by TCRdb to 2018 to 2020). Turning to the overall study: Recently identified HLA-C-restricted CMV epitopes, whose presentation resists viral immunomodulation, were targeted by peptide stimulations together with well-studied HLA-B-restricted epitopes. Donor HLA type was relevant to the analysis, because carriage of CMV infection together with the matching HLA type was indicated by public TCR beta signatures.

Results and caveats for the whole study, not just this receptor: The ex vivo response was dominated by HLA-C-restricted CMV-specific TCR beta clonotypes, and the single most frequent clonotype in two of eight donors was supplied by these HLA-C-restricted clonotypes. Cumulative frequency of public TCR beta family members discriminated carriers of CMV infection plus the relevant HLA type in this cohort and an independent 352-donor cohort.

The receptor was derived from a human donor in good health (CMV status not recorded). Some clones in this sample may be carry-over from other donors' samples. The material sequenced was cultured PBMCs, taken from culture after CMV antigen stimulation.

CDR3 region: CASSPLAGGPGNEQFF. The sequence in DNA is TGTGCCAGCAGCCCACTAGCGGGAGGCCCAGGGAATGAGCAGTTCTTC. This receptor chain uses TRBV9 and TRBJ2-1; 12 middle bases align to TRBD2. The CDR3 spans 16 residues, from the cysteine through the phenylalanine. The CDR3 DNA has 48 bases and is translated from base 1. V trim: 4 bases; J trim: 7 bases; unmatched bases: 9. As encoded in the germline V gene, CDR1 is SGDLS while CDR2 is YYNGEE.